A single sample is the source of the 7 T cell receptor beta chains below, sequenced in a study of T cells in Graves' hyperthyroidism and ophthalmopathy. It was RNA transcripts that yielded the amplified TCR beta CDR3 regions. Initially, a first-round RT-PCR of the TCR CDR3 employed the HTBI primer set. One entry per CDR3 protein, called by TCRdb with MiXCR from the multiplex PCR reads. The sample has about 840,000 distinct CDR3 sequences, roughly 40% seen once. Specimen: blood. These receptors came from a young man with Graves' hyperthyroidism.

Details on this clonotype: Just one base apart from a much larger clone, this may be a read error. This chain connects TRBV19 to TRBJ2-2; 7 bases line up with TRBD1. Germline V gene data show CDR1 as LNHDA and CDR2 as SQIVND (reference sequence). With 10 bases clipped from V and 6 bases from J, the junction kept 8 bases outside the gene matches. CDR3 size: 13 residues. The CDR3 DNA is TGTGCCACTAACCGACAGGGCGCCGGGGAGCTGTTTTTT. Its translation: CATNRQGAGELFF.

The DNA of the CDR3 is TGTGCCAGCAGCTTTCACCGCTCCTCCTACGAGCAGTACTTC. It specifies CASSFHRSSYEQYF. The J gene is TRBJ2-7, the V gene TRBV7-2; no clear D. The germline V gene encodes CDR1 SGHTA and CDR2 FQGNSA. The CDR3 extends over 14 amino acids. Trimming pared 3 bases from V and 0 bases from J, leaving 9 bases between.

This clonotype occurred once. Germline is not matched at one junction end, which may reflect a read error. The chain combines TRBV29-1 with TRBJ1-2; D is uncertain. The germline gives CDR1 SQVTM, CDR2 ANQGSEA. There are 13 residues in the CDR3. Here the CDR3 reads CSLASGRDYSYTF. As DNA, the CDR3 is TGCAGCTTGGCTTCGGGTCGCGACTATAGCTACACCTTC.

This clonotype was counted at least ten times. V usage is TRBV20-1 and J usage is TRBJ1-2; possibly TRBD1 for D (6 bases). CDR3 size: 12 residues. CDR1 DFQATT and CDR2 SNEGSKA come from the germline V gene (reference sequence). Between the trimmed V and J ends, which lost 6 bases and 4 bases, there was a span of 12 bases. CDR3: CSAVSRGYGYTF. For the CDR3, the DNA is TGCAGTGCGGTCAGCAGGGGCTATGGCTACACCTTC.

The chain carries TRBV28 and TRBJ2-7; 10 nucleotides agree with TRBD2. The CDR3 is made up of 15 amino acids. With V trimmed by 4 bases and J by 4 bases, 7 bases remained unmatched. Germline CDR1 reads MDHEN; CDR2 reads SYDVKM. CDR3 bases: TGTGCCAGCAGTTACGCGGCTAGCGGGAGTTACGAGCAGTACTTC. Protein sequence: CASSYAASGSYEQYF.

The chain joins TRBV29-1 to TRBJ2-7, with D hard to call. CDR3 size: 14 residues. V was cut by 2 bases and J by 3 bases, with 14 bases left in between. CDR1 is SQVTM and CDR2 is ANQGSEA in the germline V gene. CDR3 loop: CSVEPREPGYEQYF. CDR3 DNA sequence: TGCAGCGTTGAACCACGCGAACCTGGCTACGAGCAGTACTTC.

In regard to this clonotype: One end of the junction varies from germline; a read error may be responsible. The rearrangement joins TRBV7-9 to TRBJ2-3, with TRBD1 matching over 7 bases. CDR3 length: 13 residues. Germline assignment: CDR1 SEHNR and CDR2 FQNEAQ (reference sequence). CDR3 amino acids: CASERQGTDTQYF. The CDR3 bases are TGTGCCAGCGAACGACAGGGCACGGATACGCAGTATTTT.